The 15 T cell receptor beta chains reported below all come from one sample, sequenced in a study of T cell changes during pregnancy in multiple sclerosis. Using immunoSEQ multiplex PCR, the repertoire was profiled, and TCRdb retains in-frame clones only, with some absent. In the table there are 70,000 to 100,000 clones, about 93% of which are singletons. The input for sequencing was peripheral blood, taken in the first trimester of pregnancy. The receptors originated from a female donor with multiple sclerosis, enrolled in a pregnancy study.

The genes are TRBV14 and TRBJ1-1; D might be TRBD1 (5 bases). From germline, CDR1 is SGHDN and CDR2 FVKESK. The length of the CDR3 is 13 residues. The V end was cut by 4 bases, the J end by 3 bases, with 9 bases between. The CDR3 reads CASSLDSYTEAFF. In DNA form, the CDR3 reads TGTGCCAGCAGCCTCGACAGCTACACTGAAGCTTTCTTT.

This chain uses TRBV29-1 with TRBJ2-3, with 11 bases lining up with TRBD2. The CDR3 is 15 residues long. V shed 2 bases and J 7 bases; nucleotides not matched to a gene: 8. Germline V gene data show CDR1 as SQVTM and CDR2 as ANQGSEA. The CDR3 nucleotides are TGCAGCGTTGAAAGGCTAGCGGGAGGAATGTATACGCAGTATTTT. Translated, it gives CSVERLAGGMYTQYF.

CDR3 DNA: TGTGCCAGCAGTTTAGAACCAATCAGCAGGTGGGAGACCCAGTACTTC. Translation gives CASSLEPISRWETQYF. The chain couples TRBV27 to TRBJ2-5; no firm D call. The CDR3 consists of 16 residues. Deletions cut 2 bases from V and 5 bases from J, with 18 bases between. In germline, CDR1 is MNHEY, CDR2 SMNVEV (reference sequence).

The V and J genes are TRBV7-8 and TRBJ2-1; 10 bases match TRBD2. From germline, CDR1 is SGHVS and CDR2 FQNEAQ. There are 18 residues in the CDR3. Trimming cost V 0 bases and J 0 bases; bases outside gene matches: 5. CDR3 region: CASSLALLAGASYNEQFF. The DNA of the CDR3 is TGTGCCAGCAGCTTAGCCCTTCTAGCGGGAGCCTCCTACAATGAGCAGTTCTTC.

The genes are TRBV5-1 and TRBJ2-1; TRBD2 agrees at 13 bases. From germline, CDR1 is SGHRS and CDR2 YFSETQ. The CDR3 sequence is 16 residues long. Germline trimming cut 4 bases from V and 6 bases from J; bases unmatched to any gene: 7. In nucleotides, the CDR3 is TGCGCCAGCAGCCGTGAGGGACTAGCGGGGCGCAATGAGCAGTTCTTC. As protein: CASSREGLAGRNEQFF.

The CDR3 reads CASSLTARQGANTGELFF. In nucleotides, the CDR3 is TGTGCCAGCAGCTTAACGGCCCGGCAGGGGGCAAACACCGGGGAGCTGTTTTTT. The chain uses TRBV7-3 and TRBJ2-2; TRBD1 matches 8 bases. The CDR3 is 18 amino acids. The J segment lost 2 bases and the V segment lost 0 bases, leaving 8 bases of the junction unmatched. The germline CDR1 and CDR2 sequences are SGHTA and FQGTGA.

On this clone: One junction end disagrees with the germline gene, perhaps due to a read error. The genes are TRBV27 and TRBJ1-6; TRBD1 is a possible D gene (6 bases). Germline CDR1 MNHEY, CDR2 SMNVEV (reference sequence). The CDR3 totals 13 residues. DNA for the CDR3: TGTGCCACCTCTGCGACAGGCCAAAAGATTACGGTTTTT. Protein product: CATSATGQKITVF.

CDR3 in DNA: TGCAGCGTTAGACTAAGCGGGGTCCAAGAGACCCAGTACTTC. Its protein is CSVRLSGVQETQYF. The rearrangement links TRBV29-1 to TRBJ2-5, with 7 bases identical to TRBD2. Germline V gene lookup returns CDR1 SQVTM and CDR2 ANQGSEA. This CDR3 comprises 14 residues. V dropped 5 bases and J dropped 1; count of bases not matched to a gene: 7.

The chain joins TRBV29-1 to TRBJ1-1; no clear D gene. Trimming shortened V by 2 bases and J by 6 bases, and 7 bases separated the two germline ends. The germline V gene encodes CDR1 SQVTM and CDR2 ANQGSEA. CDR3 size: 11 residues. CDR3 DNA sequence: TGCAGCGTTGAACGGTTCGCTGAAGCTTTCTTT. Translated: CSVERFAEAFF. The variable domain in full, completed from reference TRBV29-1 and TRBJ1-1, reads SAVISQKPSRDICQRGTSLTIQCQVDSQVTMMFWYRQQPGQSLTLIATANQGSEATYESGFVIDKFPISRPNLTFSTLTVSNMSPEDSSIYLCSVERFAEAFFGQGTRLTVV.

The V call is TRBV6-5, the J call TRBJ2-2, with no clear D. The CDR3 sequence is 14 residues long. Trimming left V 6 bases short and J 2 bases short, with 10 bases between. Germline loops: CDR1 MNHEY, CDR2 SVGAGI. CDR3 protein: CASSLLSNTGELFF. In DNA form, the CDR3 reads TGTGCCAGCAGCCTCTTGAGTAACACCGGGGAGCTGTTTTTT.

This clone showed up just once. V and J are TRBV28 and TRBJ2-7; 7 bases align to TRBD1. The CDR3 consists of 15 residues. Germline assignment: CDR1 MDHEN and CDR2 SYDVKM. V lost 3 bases and J lost 4; bases outside the gene matches: 9. CDR3: CASSFFDRVSYEQYF. Written as DNA, the CDR3 is TGTGCCAGCAGTTTCTTTGACAGGGTGTCATACGAGCAGTACTTC.

The chain carries TRBV7-9 and TRBJ2-3; tentatively, D is TRBD2 (5 bases). V lost 5 bases and J lost 2, with 11 bases in between. Per germline, CDR1 SEHNR and CDR2 FQNEAQ (reference sequence). The CDR3 is 14 amino acids. The CDR3 loop is CASSKRELTDTQYF. CDR3 nucleotides: TGTGCCAGCAGCAAACGGGAACTCACAGATACGCAGTATTTT. Together with reference TRBV7-9 and TRBJ2-3, the CDR3 gives the full variable domain: DTGVSQNPRHKITKRGQNVTFRCDPISEHNRLYWYRQTLGQGPEFLTYFQNEAQLEKSRLLSDRFSAERPKGSFSTLEIQRTEQGDSAMYLCASSKRELTDTQYFGPGTRLTVL.

The genes are TRBV7-3 and TRBJ2-2; 7 nucleotides align to TRBD2. This CDR3 is 13 amino acids long. J was trimmed by 4 bases and V by 5 bases; bases with no gene match: 1. The germline gives CDR1 SGHTA, CDR2 FQGTGA. CDR3 nucleotide sequence: TGTGCCAGCAGCCCGGGGGGCACCGGGGAGCTGTTTTTT. This gives the protein CASSPGGTGELFF.

The chain carries TRBV15 and TRBJ1-5; TRBD1 matches at 8 bases. The ends lost 8 bases at V and 2 bases at J; junction bases unmatched: 14. There are 17 residues in the CDR3. The germline V gene encodes CDR1 LNHNV and CDR2 YYDKDF (reference sequence). The CDR3: CATEGGQGRMGNQPQHF. The CDR3 DNA reads as TGTGCCACCGAAGGCGGACAGGGAAGGATGGGCAATCAGCCCCAGCATTTT.

The chain carries TRBV5-1 and TRBJ2-1, with 9 bases identical to TRBD2. This CDR3 region has 15 residues. Germline-derived CDR1 and CDR2 are SGHRS and YFSETQ. V lost 3 bases to trimming and J lost 5 bases; unmatched junction nucleotides: 6. CDR3 protein: CASSSAGTSNNEQFF. The CDR3 DNA reads as TGCGCCAGCAGCTCGGCCGGGACTAGCAACAATGAGCAGTTCTTC.